The 19 T cell receptor beta chains in this list originate from one sample, sequenced in a study of blood T cell repertoires in COVID-19. The assay was immunoSEQ multiplex PCR, and TCRdb's table has in-frame clones only and misses some. The sample has 150,000 to 200,000 clones, approximately 87% seen once. The specimen was peripheral blood. These receptors all come from a woman younger than 30 who had recovered from COVID-19.

Details on this clone: The same CDR3 arises from other DNA sequences in this sample as well. This chain uses TRBV7-2 with TRBJ2-5; 7 bases are shared with TRBD1. The CDR3 totals 15 residues. J lost 4 bases, V lost 4 bases, and 9 bases had no gene match. CDR1 is SGHTA and CDR2 is FQGNSA in the germline V gene. CDR3: CASSSRRGGGETQYF. As DNA, the CDR3 is TGTGCCAGCAGCTCAAGGCGAGGGGGCGGAGAGACCCAGTACTTC.

The count of this clone is one. V is TRBV24-1 and J is TRBJ2-3, with D perhaps TRBD2 (5 bases). V was clipped by 4 bases and J by 2 bases, with 12 bases between them. Per the germline V gene, CDR1 is KGHDR and CDR2 is SFDVKD. This CDR3 region has 15 residues. The CDR3 loop is CATSEPGLVTDTQYF. In DNA form, the CDR3 reads TGTGCCACCAGTGAACCAGGACTTGTCACAGATACGCAGTATTTT.

This chain uses TRBV7-3 with TRBJ2-2, with 7 bases lining up with TRBD2. Germline V CDR1 and CDR2: SGHTA, FQGTGA. Trimming cost V 5 bases and J 3 bases; bases outside gene matches: 15. This CDR3 has 18 amino acids. CDR3 sequence: CASSPSLAEPVYTGELFF. As DNA, the CDR3 is TGTGCCAGCAGCCCTAGCCTAGCGGAACCGGTTTACACCGGGGAGCTGTTTTTT.

J is TRBJ2-6 and V is TRBV2, with a weak D call TRBD2 (5 bases). Trimming took 6 bases from V and 2 from J, leaving 11 bases between them. In germline, CDR1 is SNHLY, CDR2 FYNNEI. The CDR3 sequence is 15 residues long. The CDR3 is CASRPLGAGANVLTF. Written as DNA, the CDR3 is TGTGCCAGCAGGCCTCTCGGGGCTGGGGCCAACGTCCTGACTTTC.

The sample holds a few counts of this clone. The V and J genes are TRBV11-3 and TRBJ1-1; 9 bases line up with TRBD1. The CDR3 covers 14 residues. Trimming cost V 5 bases and J 4 bases; bases outside gene matches: 5. CDR1 is SGHNT, CDR2 YENEEA, per germline. The CDR3 sequence is CASSPGQGSTEAFF. The DNA for the CDR3 is TGTGCCAGCAGCCCAGGACAGGGGAGCACTGAAGCTTTCTTT.

The rearrangement links TRBV6-4 to TRBJ2-7, with D possibly matching TRBD1 (6 bases). Deletions cut 0 bases from V and 2 bases from J, with 14 bases between. The germline CDR1 and CDR2 sequences are MRHNA and SNTAGT. The CDR3 loop spans 16 amino acids. The CDR3 nucleotides are TGTGCCAGCAGTGACTCGAGGGACAAAAAAGCCTACGAGCAGTACGTC. It yields the protein CASSDSRDKKAYEQYV.

This clone was recorded a few times. The chain has TRBV7-2 and TRBJ2-7; 9 bases fit TRBD2. Trimming at V came to 1 base and at J to 5 bases, leaving 0 bases not matched to a gene. The CDR3 is 13 residues long. Germline values: CDR1 SGHTA, CDR2 FQGNSA. CDR3 in amino acids: CASSLERGDEQYF. In DNA, the CDR3 is TGTGCCAGCAGCTTAGAGCGGGGGGACGAGCAGTACTTC.

This chain links TRBV5-1 with TRBJ2-3; a possible D gene is TRBD2 (6 bases). This CDR3 is 16 amino acids long. V was pared by 4 bases and J by 5 bases, with 20 bases between. Germline CDR1 SGHRS, CDR2 YFSETQ. This chain's CDR3 is CASSIGLRDWGDTQYF. The DNA for the CDR3 is TGCGCCAGCAGCATTGGTTTGCGGGATTGGGGAGATACGCAGTATTTT.

The CDR3 here is CASSLTLDTYEQYV. The CDR3 DNA sequence: TGTGCCAGCAGCTTAACCCTGGACACCTACGAGCAGTACGTC. The rearrangement links TRBV11-2 to TRBJ2-7, with D tentatively TRBD1 (5 bases). V lost 2 bases, J lost 2 bases, and 10 bases lay in between. The germline V gene has CDR1 SGHAT and CDR2 FQNNGV. There are 14 residues in the CDR3.

The chain is built from TRBV7-2 and TRBJ2-1, with 8 bases lining up with TRBD2. The V gene end was trimmed by 4 bases and the J gene end by 0 bases; junction bases not matched to a gene: 2. The V gene's germline CDR1 is SGHTA and CDR2 FQGNSA. The CDR3 has 15 amino acids. The CDR3 DNA reads as TGTGCCAGCAGCTCGACTAGCGACTCCTACAATGAGCAGTTCTTC. Translating it yields CASSSTSDSYNEQFF.

J is TRBJ1-5 and V is TRBV2, with D hard to call. From germline, CDR1 is SNHLY and CDR2 FYNNEI. Trimming pared 8 bases from V and 0 bases from J, leaving 8 bases between. This CDR3 is 13 amino acids long. The CDR3 sequence: CASSRNSNQPQHF. In DNA, the CDR3 is TGTGCCAGCTCGAGAAATAGCAATCAGCCCCAGCATTTT. The full variable domain, completed using reference TRBV2 and TRBJ1-5, is EPEVTQTPSHQVTQMGQEVILRCVPISNHLYFYWYRQILGQKVEFLVSFYNNEISEKSEIFDDQFSVERPDGSNFTLKIRSTKLEDSAMYFCASSRNSNQPQHFGDGTRLSIL.

The rearrangement joins TRBV3-1 (or the pseudogene TRBV3-2) to TRBJ2-7; possibly TRBD1 for D (7 bases). The V end lost 8 bases, the J end lost 3 bases, and 17 bases lay between the germline ends. CDR1 is LGHDT and CDR2 is YNNKEL in the germline V gene (reference sequence). This CDR3 contains 14 residues. Written as DNA, the CDR3 is TGTGCCAGCGGAGGGACAGCTTCTAACTACGAGCAGTACGTC. As protein: CASGGTASNYEQYV.

This chain connects TRBV5-5 to TRBJ1-2, with no clear D. Deletions cut 3 bases from V and 2 bases from J, with 5 bases between. The germline V gene encodes CDR1 SGHKS and CDR2 YYEKEE (reference sequence). The CDR3 runs to 12 residues. The DNA for the CDR3 is TGTGCCAGCAGCTGGGAGAACTATGGCTACACCTTC. Residues: CASSWENYGYTF.

This rearrangement joins TRBV7-8 to TRBJ1-4, with TRBD1 matching over 10 bases. The CDR3 spans 16 residues. Germline loops: CDR1 SGHVS, CDR2 FQNEAQ. Germline trimming cut 5 bases from V and 4 bases from J; bases unmatched to any gene: 7. The CDR3 DNA reads as TGTGCCAGCAGCCCCGGACAGGGGGGATATAATGAAAAACTGTTTTTT. Translated, it gives CASSPGQGGYNEKLFF. The variable domain in full, with the rest retrieved from reference TRBV7-8 and TRBJ1-4, is GAGVSQSPRYKVAKRGQDVALRCDPISGHVSLFWYQQALGQGPEFLTYFQNEAQLDKSGLPSDRFFAERPEGSVSTLKIQRTQQEDSAVYLCASSPGQGGYNEKLFFGSGTQLSVL.

The chain has TRBV6-5 and TRBJ1-1; D is perhaps TRBD1 (5 bases). V was cut by 9 bases and J by 4 bases, with 15 bases left in between. The CDR3 extends over 13 amino acids. CDR1 and CDR2 from the germline V gene are MNHEY and SVGAGI. The CDR3 DNA sequence: TGTGCCAGTAAAAGCGGGGGGTTCACTGAAGCTTTCTTT. The encoded protein is CASKSGGFTEAFF.

The rearrangement links TRBV9 to TRBJ2-1; TRBD2 might be the D (5 bases). CDR1 SGDLS and CDR2 YYNGEE come from the germline V gene. The CDR3 has 12 residues. V lost 3 bases and J 5 bases, leaving 6 bases between the germline ends. CDR3 sequence (DNA): TGTGCCAGCAGCGAGGGAGACAATGAGCAGTTCTTC. It codes for CASSEGDNEQFF.

The gene calls are TRBV5-1 and TRBJ1-2, with TRBD1 matching 10 bases. V trimming: 4 bases; J trimming: 4 bases; junction bases outside the gene matches: 7. CDR1 and CDR2 from the germline V gene are SGHRS and YFSETQ. This CDR3 region has 15 residues. CDR3 nucleotides: TGCGCCAGCAGCCCCCCGGGACAGGGGTCCTATGGCTACACCTTC. Its protein is CASSPPGQGSYGYTF.

The chain is built from TRBV7-9 and TRBJ2-1, with 8 bases that match TRBD2. There are 15 residues in the CDR3. The germline V gene encodes CDR1 SEHNR and CDR2 FQNEAQ (reference sequence). Losses at the gene ends were 1 base for V and 6 bases for J; bases not matched to a gene: 5. CDR3 amino acids: CASSLGGGRRNEQFF. CDR3 DNA: TGTGCCAGCAGCTTAGGCGGCGGGAGGCGCAATGAGCAGTTCTTC.

Turning to this clone: Other DNA sequences of this sample code for an identical CDR3. V and J are TRBV19 and TRBJ1-1; 7 bases fit TRBD1. This CDR3 region has 14 residues. Germline CDR1 is LNHDA and CDR2 is SQIVND (reference sequence). With V trimmed by 6 bases and J by 0 bases, 4 bases remained unmatched. The CDR3 nucleotides are TGTGCCAGTAGCCCGGACAGGATGAACACTGAAGCTTTCTTT. Its protein product is CASSPDRMNTEAFF.